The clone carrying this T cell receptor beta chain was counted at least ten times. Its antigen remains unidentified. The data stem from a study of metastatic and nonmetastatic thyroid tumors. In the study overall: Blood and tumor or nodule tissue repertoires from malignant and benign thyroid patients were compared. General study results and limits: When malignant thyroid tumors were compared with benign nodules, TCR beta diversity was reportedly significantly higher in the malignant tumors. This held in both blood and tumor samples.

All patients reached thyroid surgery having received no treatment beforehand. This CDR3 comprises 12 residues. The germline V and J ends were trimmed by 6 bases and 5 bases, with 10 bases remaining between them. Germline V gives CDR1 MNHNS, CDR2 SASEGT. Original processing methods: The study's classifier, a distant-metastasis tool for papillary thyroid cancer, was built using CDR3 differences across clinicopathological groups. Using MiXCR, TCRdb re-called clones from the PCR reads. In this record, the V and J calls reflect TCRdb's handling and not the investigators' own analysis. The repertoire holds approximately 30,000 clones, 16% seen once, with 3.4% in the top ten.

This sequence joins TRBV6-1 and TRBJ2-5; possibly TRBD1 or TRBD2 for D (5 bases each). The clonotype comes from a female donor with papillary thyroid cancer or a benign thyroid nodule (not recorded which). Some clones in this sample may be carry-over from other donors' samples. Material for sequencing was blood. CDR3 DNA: TGTGCCAGCAGCGTAGGGGAGGAGACCCAGTACTTC. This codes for CASSVGEETQYF.